This TCR beta chain was observed in a study of shared clonotypes between healthy human individuals. In the study overall: CD8 memory received one plate per donor, CD8 naive two, CD4 memory three and CD4 naive three.

It was around 180 ng DNA, about 30,000 T cell genomes, that sorted-subset replicate PCRs used. Libraries were prepared by immunoSEQ multiplex PCR; TCRdb keeps only in-frame clonotypes and omits some of them. The table lists hundreds of thousands of clones, 80% to 90% of them singletons, with around 15% in the top ten. This CDR3 comprises 12 residues. CDR1 and CDR2 (germline): SEHNR, FQNEAQ (reference sequence). Deletions cut 3 bases from V and 4 bases from J, with 7 bases between. This clone came up once. Its antigen is as yet unknown. Points from the study as a whole: As a rule, naive subsets had a larger estimated richness than memory subsets.

Material: memory CD8+ T cells sorted from blood. The subset is: CD45RO+ cells pooled with CCR7-negative TemRA cells. V and J are TRBV7-9 and TRBJ2-7; D might be TRBD1 or TRBD2, each matching 5 bases. The receptor was derived from a man younger than 35 in good health. In DNA form, the CDR3 reads TGTGCCAGCAGCTTCGGGACGTACGAGCAGTACTTC. Amino acid sequence: CASSFGTYEQYF.